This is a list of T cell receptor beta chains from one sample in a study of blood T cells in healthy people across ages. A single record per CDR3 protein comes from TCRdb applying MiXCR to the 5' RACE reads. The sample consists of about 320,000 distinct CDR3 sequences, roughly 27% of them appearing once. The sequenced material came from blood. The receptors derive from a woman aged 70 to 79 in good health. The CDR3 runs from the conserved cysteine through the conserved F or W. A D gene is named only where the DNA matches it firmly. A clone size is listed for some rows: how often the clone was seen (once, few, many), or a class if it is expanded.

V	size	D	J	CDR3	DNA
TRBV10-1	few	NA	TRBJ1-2	CASPGGAASDYGYTF	TGCGCCAGCCCGGGAGGGGCCGCCTCGGACTATGGCTACACCTTC
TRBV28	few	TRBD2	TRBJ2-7	CASITGWDFRTSGSYEQYF	TGTGCCAGCATAACAGGATGGGATTTTCGGACTAGCGGGAGCTACGAGCAGTACTTC
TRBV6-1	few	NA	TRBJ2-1	CASSEYLVGDGPYNEQFF	TGTGCCAGCAGTGAATATCTGGTAGGGGACGGACCTTACAATGAGCAGTTCTTC
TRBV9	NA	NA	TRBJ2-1	CASSVVAGPVEQQFF	TGTGCCAGCAGCGTAGTGGCGGGGCCTGTCGAGCAGCAGTTCTTC
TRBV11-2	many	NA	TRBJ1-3	CASSPTAGGNTIYF	TGTGCCAGCAGCCCGACAGCGGGTGGAAACACCATATATTTT
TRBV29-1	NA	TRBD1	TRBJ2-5	CSVEGTGGAQYF	TGCAGCGTTGAGGGGACAGGGGGGGCCCAGTACTTC
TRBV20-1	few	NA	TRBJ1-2	CSARRGFKLPSF	TGCAGTGCTAGGAGGGGTTTCAAACTTCCATCCTTC
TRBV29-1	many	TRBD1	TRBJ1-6	CSVRGQDNSPLHF	TGCAGCGTGAGGGGACAGGATAATTCACCCCTCCACTTT
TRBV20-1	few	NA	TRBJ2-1	CSASPPTGQDEQFF	TGCAGTGCTAGTCCCCCGACAGGCCAGGATGAGCAGTTCTTC
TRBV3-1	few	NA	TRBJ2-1	CASSRGVHEQFF	TGTGCCAGCAGCCGAGGAGTCCATGAGCAGTTCTTC
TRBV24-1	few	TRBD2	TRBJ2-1	CATSDSLAGKPEQFF	TGTGCCACCAGTGATTCCCTAGCGGGCAAGCCGGAGCAGTTCTTC